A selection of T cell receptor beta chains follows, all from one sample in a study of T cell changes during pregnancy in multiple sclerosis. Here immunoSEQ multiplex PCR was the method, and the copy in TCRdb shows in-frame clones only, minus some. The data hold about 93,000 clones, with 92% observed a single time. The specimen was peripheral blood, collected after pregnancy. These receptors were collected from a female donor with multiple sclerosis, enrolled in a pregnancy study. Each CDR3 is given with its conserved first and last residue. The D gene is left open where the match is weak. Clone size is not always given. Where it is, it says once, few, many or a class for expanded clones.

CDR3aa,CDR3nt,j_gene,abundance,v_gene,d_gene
CASSSTYRNTEAFF,TGTGCCAGCAGTTCCACCTACAGGAACACTGAAGCTTTCTTT,TRBJ1-1,-,TRBV28,-
CASSLGNRETGGNF,TGCGCCAGCAGCTTGGGTAATCGGGAGACAGGGGGGAACTTC,TRBJ2-7,-,TRBV5-1,TRBD1
CASSSDFGYTF,TGTGCCAGCAGTTCCGACTTCGGCTACACCTTC,TRBJ1-2,-,TRBV6-5,-
CASSLYRVEAFF,TGTGCCAGCAGCTTGTACCGGGTTGAAGCTTTCTTT,TRBJ1-1,-,TRBV5-6,-
CASRSRGDSYNEQFF,TGTGCCAGCAGGTCCCGGGGGGACTCCTACAATGAGCAGTTCTTC,TRBJ2-1,-,TRBV11-1,TRBD2
CSVVMGADSYEQYF,TGCAGCGTTGTCATGGGGGCGGATTCTTACGAGCAGTACTTC,TRBJ2-7,-,TRBV29-1,-
CASGLARLTGGVLYGYTF,TGTGCTAGTGGTTTGGCCCGTCTCACAGGGGGCGTACTTTATGGCTACACCTTC,TRBJ1-2,-,TRBV12-5,TRBD1
CASSLARGGRRANYGYTF,TGTGCCAGCAGCTTAGCGCGGGGGGGACGGAGAGCTAACTATGGCTACACCTTC,TRBJ1-2,-,TRBV7-9,-
CASSGVTGSNSPLHF,TGTGCCAGCAGCGGGGTGACAGGGTCCAATTCACCCCTCCACTTT,TRBJ1-6,once,TRBV5-8,TRBD1
CASSDYPGTEYNEQFF,TGTGCCAGCAGTGACTACCCCGGGACAGAGTACAATGAGCAGTTCTTC,TRBJ2-1,-,TRBV25-1,TRBD1
CAWSVYISRGEQFF,TGTGCCTGGAGTGTCTATATTTCGCGGGGTGAGCAGTTCTTC,TRBJ2-1,-,TRBV30,-
CASSTDDGYGYTF,TGTGCCAGCAGCACAGACGACGGCTATGGCTACACCTTC,TRBJ1-2,-,TRBV6-5,-
CSVGGGVGNYGYTF,TGCAGCGTTGGTGGAGGGGTAGGCAACTATGGCTACACCTTC,TRBJ1-2,once,TRBV29-1,-
CASGLSSYEQYF,TGTGCCTCCGGACTGAGCTCCTACGAGCAGTACTTC,TRBJ2-7,-,TRBV30,-
CAWRGPGGNTIYF,TGTGCCTGGAGGGGTCCAGGTGGAAACACCATATATTTT,TRBJ1-3,-,TRBV30,-
CASRRGGITYEQYF,TGTGCCAGCAGGAGGGGAGGGATAACCTACGAGCAGTACTTC,TRBJ2-7,-,TRBV7-2,TRBD2
CSVEESSSFSRINYGYTF,TGCAGCGTTGAAGAATCTTCCTCTTTTTCGAGAATCAACTATGGCTACACCTTC,TRBJ1-2,-,TRBV29-1,-
CASSFGLAGAVVDEQFF,TGCGCCAGCAGCTTTGGACTAGCGGGAGCGGTAGTGGATGAGCAGTTCTTC,TRBJ2-1,-,TRBV5-1,TRBD2
CASSPSPSNYGYTF,TGTGCCAGCAGTCCCTCCCCTTCTAACTATGGCTACACCTTC,TRBJ1-2,-,TRBV27,-
CASSERLARISSYNEQFF,TGTGCCAGCAGTGAACGGCTAGCGCGAATTAGCTCCTACAATGAGCAGTTCTTC,TRBJ2-1,-,TRBV6-1,-
CASSSRGTWDGYTF,TGTGCCAGCAGCTCAAGGGGGACCTGGGATGGCTACACCTTC,TRBJ1-2,-,TRBV5-4,-
CASSLVGGTYNEQFF,TGTGCCAGTAGTTTGGTGGGAGGCACCTACAATGAGCAGTTCTTC,TRBJ2-1,-,TRBV19,-
CASSLGSGRASEQYF,TGTGCCAGCAGCTTAGGGAGCGGGAGGGCCAGCGAGCAGTACTTC,TRBJ2-7,-,TRBV11-2,TRBD2
CASSESVAGMNTEAFF,TGTGCCAGCAGCGAGTCGGTAGCTGGAATGAACACTGAAGCTTTCTTT,TRBJ1-1,-,TRBV2,-
CSVQGQGFVTEAFF,TGCAGCGTTCAAGGACAGGGGTTCGTCACTGAAGCTTTCTTT,TRBJ1-1,-,TRBV29-1,TRBD1
CASSQEKAGGRGTQYF,TGTGCCAGCAGCCAAGAAAAGGCGGGGGGGCGCGGGACCCAGTACTTC,TRBJ2-5,-,TRBV4-2,TRBD2
CASTPGLAAYEQYF,TGTGCCAGCACCCCGGGACTAGCGGCCTACGAGCAGTACTTC,TRBJ2-7,-,TRBV7-8,TRBD2
CAWSRGTSGYNEQFF,TGTGCCTGGAGCCGGGGGACTAGCGGGTACAATGAGCAGTTCTTC,TRBJ2-1,-,TRBV30,TRBD2
CASSVGTGRTEAFF,TGTGCCAGCTCAGTCGGGACAGGGAGGACTGAAGCTTTCTTT,TRBJ1-1,-,TRBV18,TRBD1
CASSSIDLDRANEQYF,TGTGCCAGCAGTAGTATAGATTTGGACAGGGCCAACGAGCAGTACTTC,TRBJ2-7,-,TRBV25-1,TRBD1
CASSIDRKGARTEAFF,TGTGCCAGTAGTATAGATCGGAAGGGGGCGAGAACTGAAGCTTTCTTT,TRBJ1-1,-,TRBV19,TRBD1
CASSFLFLGQLTYEQYF,TGTGCCAGCAGTTTTTTATTTTTGGGACAGCTAACCTACGAGCAGTACTTC,TRBJ2-7,once,TRBV28,TRBD1
CASSKGGAATNEKLFF,TGTGCCAGCAGCAAGGGGGGGGCGGCAACTAATGAAAAACTGTTTTTT,TRBJ1-4,once,TRBV2,-
CASSLLYGAGNEQFF,TGTGCCAGCAGCTTACTTTATGGGGCCGGCAATGAGCAGTTCTTC,TRBJ2-1,-,TRBV7-8,-
CSVEEPSGRVNEQFF,TGCAGCGTTGAAGAGCCTAGCGGGAGGGTCAATGAGCAGTTCTTC,TRBJ2-1,-,TRBV29-1,TRBD2
CASSPGTGVYEQYF,TGCGCCAGCAGCCCCGGGACAGGGGTTTACGAGCAGTACTTC,TRBJ2-7,-,TRBV5-1,TRBD1
CASSSSDTPNTEAFF,TGTGCCAGCAGCTCCTCAGATACCCCGAACACTGAAGCTTTCTTT,TRBJ1-1,-,TRBV7-9,-
CASGPQGHQEVNEQFF,TGCGCCAGCGGACCCCAGGGGCACCAGGAGGTCAATGAGCAGTTCTTC,TRBJ2-1,-,TRBV5-1,-
CATLQTGGAYEQYF,TGTGCCACCCTCCAAACAGGGGGAGCCTACGAGCAGTACTTC,TRBJ2-7,-,TRBV6-6,TRBD1
CASSPRPGPVNGYTF,TGTGCCAGCTCACCTAGGCCAGGGCCCGTCAATGGCTACACCTTC,TRBJ1-2,-,TRBV18,-
CASSFLRQPQHF,TGTGCCAGCAGCTTTCTACGTCAGCCCCAGCATTTT,TRBJ1-5,-,TRBV5-6,-
CASQDQMNTEAFF,TGTGCCAGTCAAGATCAGATGAACACTGAAGCTTTCTTT,TRBJ1-1,few,TRBV9,-
CALGTSGAPDTQYF,TGTGCCCTCGGGACTAGCGGGGCACCAGATACGCAGTATTTT,TRBJ2-3,-,TRBV30,TRBD2
CSVENSGQGVLGYTF,TGCAGCGTTGAAAATTCGGGACAGGGTGTTCTTGGCTACACCTTC,TRBJ1-2,-,TRBV29-1,TRBD1
CASSQAGWSANYGYTF,TGCGCCAGCAGCCAAGCGGGTTGGTCGGCTAACTATGGCTACACCTTC,TRBJ1-2,-,TRBV4-3,-
CASSESTVLAGLTDTQYF,TGCGCCAGCAGTGAGTCGACGGTCCTAGCGGGACTCACAGATACGCAGTATTTT,TRBJ2-3,-,TRBV10-1,TRBD2
CASSLTADYYTDTQYF,TGTGCCAGCAGCTTGACAGCGGACTACTACACAGATACGCAGTATTTT,TRBJ2-3,-,TRBV5-6,-
CASSLVEGAKETQYF,TGTGCCAGCAGCTTAGTAGAGGGGGCGAAAGAGACCCAGTACTTC,TRBJ2-5,-,TRBV7-2,TRBD1
CASSPGTGDNQPQHF,TGTGCCAGTAGTCCTGGGACAGGGGACAATCAGCCCCAGCATTTT,TRBJ1-5,once,TRBV19,TRBD1
CASSEKLALITDTQYF,TGCGCCAGCAGTGAGAAGTTAGCGCTGATCACAGATACGCAGTATTTT,TRBJ2-3,-,TRBV10-1,-
CASSAGSVTYEQYF,TGTGCCAGCAGTGCCGGGTCGGTTACCTACGAGCAGTACTTC,TRBJ2-7,-,TRBV2,-
CASSQDRGGTNEKLFF,TGCGCCAGCAGCCAAGATCGGGGGGGAACTAATGAAAAACTGTTTTTT,TRBJ1-4,-,TRBV4-3,-
CASTGGGRTGELFF,TGTGCCAGCACCGGGGGGGGGCGTACCGGGGAGCTGTTTTTT,TRBJ2-2,-,TRBV28,TRBD2
CASSLSGDVRYEQFF,TGCGCCAGCAGCTTGTCGGGAGACGTAAGGTATGAGCAGTTCTTC,TRBJ2-1,-,TRBV5-1,-
CASSLGAGSYEQYF,TGCGCCAGCAGCTTGGGGGCAGGCTCCTACGAGCAGTACTTC,TRBJ2-7,-,TRBV5-1,-
CASSRAGPQGEKLFF,TGTGCCAGCAGCCGGGCGGGACCCCAAGGGGAAAAACTGTTTTTT,TRBJ1-4,-,TRBV11-2,-
CASSQGQGASAGELFF,TGTGCCAGCAGCCAAGGGCAGGGGGCGTCTGCCGGGGAGCTGTTTTTT,TRBJ2-2,-,TRBV4-2,TRBD1
CASSLRSGGADYTF,TGCGCCAGCAGCTTACGTTCAGGGGGCGCCGACTACACCTTC,TRBJ1-2,-,TRBV5-1,TRBD1
CASSQEEGYEQYF,TGCGCCAGCAGCCAAGAGGAGGGCTACGAGCAGTACTTC,TRBJ2-7,-,TRBV4-1,-
CSVESEKTGYYGYTF,TGCAGCGTCGAAAGCGAAAAGACAGGGTACTATGGCTACACCTTC,TRBJ1-2,-,TRBV29-1,TRBD1